This TCR beta chain stems from a study of read filtering for tumor transcriptome and immune sequencing. Study results and limitations: Correlation between methods rose after single-read clonotypes were removed.

From 400 to 450 ng of RNA, a library with molecular barcoded alpha/delta and beta/gamma adaptors was made. MiXCR, run by TCRdb on the reads, gives a single entry per CDR3 protein. Here the sample spans approximately 5,000 distinct CDR3 sequences, less than 25% being singletons. In its sample, this clonotype ranks as medium-sized. Its antigen remains unknown. Trimming took 2 bases from V and 5 from J; bases not matched to a gene: 11. Germline loops: CDR1 SQVTM, CDR2 ANQGSEA. The CDR3 totals 15 residues. This sequence was found in a donor at least 40 years old with multiple myeloma. Sequenced material: a population of CD138-negative cells sorted from bone marrow. The chain is built from TRBV29-1 and TRBJ1-1; the match to TRBD1 covers 7 bases. The CDR3 DNA sequence: TGCAGCGTTGAACGTCACTCAGGGGGGGGGACTGAAGCTTTCTTT. The encoded protein is CSVERHSGGGTEAFF.